These 18 T cell receptor beta chains originate from one sample sequenced in a study of cytomegalovirus exposure and HLA in healthy donors. The PCR contained 60 Vbeta and 13 Jbeta primers. Clones were sequenced by immunoSEQ multiplex PCR, and TCRdb holds only the in-frame ones, with some missing. The table includes around 170,000 clones, about 84% detected once. The sequenced sample consisted of PBMCs. The receptors come from a man in his forties or fifties in good health and CMV-seronegative.

This chain joins TRBV7-2 and TRBJ2-5, with TRBD2 identical over 7 bases. Germline V CDR1 and CDR2: SGHTA, FQGNSA. V lost 7 bases, J lost 7 bases, and 15 bases stayed unmatched. The CDR3 has 15 amino acids. This CDR3 reads CASTDNVGLRGTQYF. CDR3 sequence (DNA): TGTGCCAGCACCGATAATGTGGGACTAAGAGGGACCCAGTACTTC. Supplemented by reference TRBV7-2 and TRBJ2-5, the full variable domain reads GAGVSQSPSNKVTEKGKDVELRCDPISGHTALYWYRQSLGQGLEFLIYFQGNSAPDKSGLPSDRFSAERTGGSVSTLTIQRTQQEDSAVYLCASTDNVGLRGTQYFGPGTRLLVL.

The rearrangement uses TRBV19 and TRBJ2-7, with 10 bases lining up with TRBD2. CDR3 length: 14 amino acids. With 5 bases clipped from V and 5 bases from J, the junction kept 6 bases outside the gene matches. CDR1 is LNHDA and CDR2 is SQIVND in the germline V gene (reference sequence). The CDR3 coding sequence is TGTGCCAGTAGTCGTAGCGGGGGGCTCGACGAGCAGTACTTC. Translated: CASSRSGGLDEQYF.

This chain uses TRBV7-9 with TRBJ2-7; 7 positions match TRBD1. CDR1 SEHNR and CDR2 FQNEAQ come from the germline V gene (reference sequence). The CDR3 sequence is 15 residues long. The ends lost 2 bases at V and 6 bases at J; junction bases unmatched: 10. Written as DNA, the CDR3 is TGTGCCAGCAGCTTATCACGGGACAGCCTGGGCGAGCAGTACTTC. Translating it yields CASSLSRDSLGEQYF.

The genes are TRBV4-3 and TRBJ1-1, with TRBD1 matching over 8 bases. This CDR3 has 15 amino acids. Per the germline V gene, CDR1 is LGHNA and CDR2 is YSLEER. The J segment lost 6 bases and the V segment lost 0 bases, leaving 6 bases of the junction unmatched. The CDR3 DNA is TGCGCCAGCAGCCAAGATCGACAGGGGAGGGCTGAAGCTTTCTTT. It yields the protein CASSQDRQGRAEAFF.

The V gene is TRBV18, the J gene TRBJ2-7; tentative D call: TRBD1 (6 bases). The CDR3 is 14 amino acids. V lost 5 bases and J lost 6, with 17 bases in between. From germline, CDR1 is KGHSH and CDR2 LQKENI. CDR3 DNA: TGTGCCAGCTCAAGTCGGGACACAGACAGCGAGCAGTACTTC. It translates to CASSSRDTDSEQYF.

For this clone: This CDR3 is also generated by other DNA sequences in the sample. CDR3 DNA sequence: TGTGCCAGTCTCACCGGGTTCGAAGCTTTCTTT. Protein product: CASLTGFEAFF. The chain recombines TRBV19 with TRBJ1-1; D is unclear. From germline, CDR1 is LNHDA and CDR2 SQIVND (reference sequence). The CDR3 spans 11 residues. The V gene lost 8 bases and the J gene lost 8 bases, with 12 bases spanning the gap.

This clone has just a few counts. The CDR3 region is CASSQTGYTGELFF. For the CDR3, the DNA is TGTGCCAGCAGCCAGACAGGTTACACCGGGGAGCTGTTTTTT. V and J are TRBV7-2 and TRBJ2-2, with D perhaps matching TRBD1 (6 bases). Trimming stripped 5 bases from V and 3 bases from J, with 10 bases between. The CDR3 totals 14 residues. Germline V CDR1 and CDR2: SGHTA, FQGNSA.

This rearrangement joins TRBV5-4 to TRBJ1-2, with TRBD1 identical over 8 bases. This CDR3 has 13 residues. After removal of 1 base from V and 6 bases from J, the junction contained 2 bases not matched to a gene. In germline, CDR1 is SGHNT, CDR2 YYREEE (reference sequence). CDR3 in amino acids: CASSLRRGHGYTF. CDR3 nucleotides: TGTGCCAGCAGCTTGCGCAGGGGGCATGGCTACACCTTC.

The V gene is TRBV6-1, the J gene TRBJ1-1; D remains ambiguous. The CDR3 is made up of 13 amino acids. Germline assignment: CDR1 MNHNS and CDR2 SASEGT. Trimming cost V 5 bases and J 1 base, with 8 bases left between them. The CDR3 nucleotides are TGTGCCAGCAGTTTCGCGGGGAACACTGAAGCTTTCTTT. It specifies CASSFAGNTEAFF.

This chain links TRBV5-1 with TRBJ1-1, with D maybe TRBD1 (5 bases). Germline loops: CDR1 SGHRS, CDR2 YFSETQ. This CDR3 contains 14 residues. The V and J ends lost 9 bases and 3 bases respectively, with 18 bases between them. The CDR3 nucleotides read TGCGCCAACACCTTTGCCCTAGGGGACACTGAAGCTTTCTTT. Protein sequence: CANTFALGDTEAFF.

V and J are TRBV4-3 and TRBJ2-5; 7 nucleotides line up with TRBD2. Matching the DNA end better, TRBJ2-7 makes the J call doubtful. Germline V lookup: CDR1 LGHNA, CDR2 YSLEER. This CDR3 has 16 amino acids. The CDR3 DNA sequence: TGCGCCAGCAGCCAAGCTGTCGGGACTACTCTTGCCGAGCAGTACTTC. Protein sequence: CASSQAVGTTLAEQYF.

The gene calls are TRBV29-1 and TRBJ2-7; TRBD1 matches at 10 bases. Germline CDR1 is SQVTM and CDR2 is ANQGSEA. V lost 2 bases and J lost 5; bases outside the gene matches: 6. CDR3 length equals 14 residues. The CDR3 DNA sequence: TGCAGCGTTGAACTCGGGACAGGGGAAAACGAGCAGTACTTC. This translates into CSVELGTGENEQYF.

In its sample, this clone was seen once. The chain employs TRBV30 and TRBJ1-3; 9 bases match TRBD1. The CDR3 is 15 residues long. Per the germline V gene, CDR1 is GTSNPN and CDR2 is SVGIG (reference sequence). V lost 4 bases and J lost 3; bases outside the gene matches: 7. The CDR3 region is CAWTGQGRDGNTIYF. The CDR3 nucleotides read TGTGCCTGGACGGGACAGGGAAGAGATGGAAACACCATATATTTT.

The CDR3 region has the DNA TGCGCCAGCAGCCCGGACAGGAACTATGGCTACACCTTC. Amino acids: CASSPDRNYGYTF. The chain combines TRBV5-1 with TRBJ1-2; 7 nucleotides align to TRBD1. From germline, CDR1 is SGHRS and CDR2 YFSETQ. CDR3 size: 13 residues. The V gene end was trimmed by 4 bases and the J gene end by 2 bases; junction bases not matched to a gene: 2.

This chain joins TRBV21-1 and TRBJ1-4; the tabulated D call, TRBD1, remains unverified against the DNA. TRBV21-1 is assigned pseudogene status. The length of the CDR3 is 16 residues. The CDR3 loop is CASSKRTGVGNEKLFF. CDR3 sequence (DNA): TGTGCCAGCAGCAAGCGGACAGGGGTGGGTAATGAAAAACTGTTTTTT.

The chain employs TRBV5-8 and TRBJ1-1, with TRBD1 as a possible D gene (5 bases). The germline V and J ends were trimmed by 1 base and 4 bases, with 14 bases remaining between them. The germline V gene has CDR1 SGHTS and CDR2 YDEGEE. This CDR3 spans 15 amino acids. The CDR3: CASSLWVGATTEAFF. As DNA, the CDR3 is TGTGCCAGCAGCTTGTGGGTAGGGGCAACCACTGAAGCTTTCTTT.

The rearrangement uses TRBV18 and TRBJ2-5; 9 bases match TRBD2. The closer fit of TRBJ2-7 to the DNA end suggests the J call may be wrong. The germline gives CDR1 KGHSH, CDR2 LQKENI. This CDR3 is built from 14 residues. The CDR3 here is CASARTSDTYEQYF. The CDR3 bases are TGTGCCAGCGCCCGGACTAGCGACACCTACGAGCAGTACTTC.

The chain joins TRBV2 to TRBJ2-1; TRBD2 is a possible D gene (7 bases). V shed 8 bases and J shed 6 bases, with 11 bases lying between them. Germline assignment: CDR1 SNHLY and CDR2 FYNNEI. The CDR3 is 12 residues long. The CDR3 DNA reads TGTGCCAGCTTAGGGGGGGGCAATGAGCAGTTCTTC. This codes for CASLGGGNEQFF.